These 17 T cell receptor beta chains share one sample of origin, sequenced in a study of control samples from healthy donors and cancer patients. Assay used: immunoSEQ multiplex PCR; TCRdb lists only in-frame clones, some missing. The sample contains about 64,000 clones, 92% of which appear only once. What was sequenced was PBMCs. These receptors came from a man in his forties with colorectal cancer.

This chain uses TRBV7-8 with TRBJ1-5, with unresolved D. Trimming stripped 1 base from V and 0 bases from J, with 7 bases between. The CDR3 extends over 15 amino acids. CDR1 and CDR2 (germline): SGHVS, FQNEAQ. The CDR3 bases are TGTGCCAGCAGCTTAGAGGGATATAGCAATCAGCCCCAGCATTTT. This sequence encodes CASSLEGYSNQPQHF.

The CDR3 region has the DNA TGTGCCAGCAGCTCTACAAACCGGGATGAGCAGTTCTTC. Protein product: CASSSTNRDEQFF. V is TRBV7-9 and J is TRBJ2-1; unclear D gene. Between the trimmed V and J ends, which lost 4 bases and 8 bases, there was a span of 12 bases. The CDR3 totals 13 residues. Per the germline V gene, CDR1 is SEHNR and CDR2 is FQNEAQ (reference sequence).

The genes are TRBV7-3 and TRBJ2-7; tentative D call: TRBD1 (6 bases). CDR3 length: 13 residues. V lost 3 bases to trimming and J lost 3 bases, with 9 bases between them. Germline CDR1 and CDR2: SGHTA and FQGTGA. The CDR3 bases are TGTGCCAGCAGCTTCGGACAGCACTACGAGCAGTACTTC. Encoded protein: CASSFGQHYEQYF.

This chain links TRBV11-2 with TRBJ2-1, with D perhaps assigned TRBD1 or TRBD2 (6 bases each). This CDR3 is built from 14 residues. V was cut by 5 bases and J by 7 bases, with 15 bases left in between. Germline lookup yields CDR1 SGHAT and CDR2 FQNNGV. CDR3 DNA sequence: TGTGCCAGCAGCCCAAGTGGGGGGCTGAATGAGCAGTTCTTC. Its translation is CASSPSGGLNEQFF.

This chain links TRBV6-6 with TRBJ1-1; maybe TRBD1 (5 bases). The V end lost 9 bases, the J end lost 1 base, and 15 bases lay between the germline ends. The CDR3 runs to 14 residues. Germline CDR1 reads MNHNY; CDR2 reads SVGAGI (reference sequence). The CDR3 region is CASKHGGENTEAFF. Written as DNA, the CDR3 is TGTGCCAGTAAACACGGGGGGGAGAACACTGAAGCTTTCTTT.

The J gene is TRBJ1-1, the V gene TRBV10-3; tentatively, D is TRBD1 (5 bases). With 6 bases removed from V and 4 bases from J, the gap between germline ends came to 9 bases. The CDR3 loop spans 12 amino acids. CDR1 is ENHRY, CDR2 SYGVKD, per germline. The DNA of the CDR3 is TGTGCCATCAGCCAGGGAGGCACTGAAGCTTTCTTT. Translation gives CAISQGGTEAFF.

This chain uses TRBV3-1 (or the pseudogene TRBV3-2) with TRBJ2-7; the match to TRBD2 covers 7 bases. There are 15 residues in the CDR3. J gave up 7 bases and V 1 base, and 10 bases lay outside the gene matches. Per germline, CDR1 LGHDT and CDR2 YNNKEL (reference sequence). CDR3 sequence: CASSQARGMGGEQYF. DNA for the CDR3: TGTGCCAGCAGCCAAGCGCGGGGGATGGGCGGGGAGCAGTACTTC.

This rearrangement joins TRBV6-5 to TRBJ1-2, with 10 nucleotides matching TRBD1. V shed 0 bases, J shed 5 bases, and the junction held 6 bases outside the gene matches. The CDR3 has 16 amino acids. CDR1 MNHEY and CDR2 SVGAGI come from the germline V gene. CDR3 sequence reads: CASSYSRTGGSYGYTF. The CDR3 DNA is TGTGCCAGCAGTTACTCAAGGACAGGGGGGTCTTATGGCTACACCTTC.

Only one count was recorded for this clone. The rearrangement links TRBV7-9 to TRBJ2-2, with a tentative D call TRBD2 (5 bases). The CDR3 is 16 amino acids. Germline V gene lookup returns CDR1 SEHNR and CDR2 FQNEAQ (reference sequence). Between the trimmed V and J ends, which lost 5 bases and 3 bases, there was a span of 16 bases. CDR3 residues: CASSPPGGRHTGELFF. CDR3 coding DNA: TGTGCCAGCAGCCCCCCCGGAGGTCGGCACACCGGGGAGCTGTTTTTT.

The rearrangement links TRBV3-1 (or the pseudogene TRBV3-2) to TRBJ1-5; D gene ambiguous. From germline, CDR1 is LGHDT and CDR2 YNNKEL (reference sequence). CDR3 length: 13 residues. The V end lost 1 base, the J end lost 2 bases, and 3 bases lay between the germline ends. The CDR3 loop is CASSQAGNQPQHF. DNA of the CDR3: TGTGCCAGCAGCCAAGCTGGCAATCAGCCCCAGCATTTT.

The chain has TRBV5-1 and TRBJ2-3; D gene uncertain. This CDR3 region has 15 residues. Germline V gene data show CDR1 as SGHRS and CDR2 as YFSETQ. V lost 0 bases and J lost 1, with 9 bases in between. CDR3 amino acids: CASSLGERGTDTQYF. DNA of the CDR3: TGCGCCAGCAGCTTGGGCGAGCGCGGCACAGATACGCAGTATTTT.

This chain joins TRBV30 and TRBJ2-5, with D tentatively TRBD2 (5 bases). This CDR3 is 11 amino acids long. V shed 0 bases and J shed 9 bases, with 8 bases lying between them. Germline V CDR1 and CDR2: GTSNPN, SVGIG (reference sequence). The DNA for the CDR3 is TGTGCCTGGAGTGTTTCTAGCCCCCAGTACTTC. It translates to CAWSVSSPQYF.

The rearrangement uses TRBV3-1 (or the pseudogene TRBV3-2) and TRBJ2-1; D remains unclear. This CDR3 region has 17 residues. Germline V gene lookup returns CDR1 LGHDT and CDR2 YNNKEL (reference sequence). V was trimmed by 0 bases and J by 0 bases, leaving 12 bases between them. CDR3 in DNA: TGTGCCAGCAGCCAAGATCCCCGGGTTAGCTCCTACAATGAGCAGTTCTTC. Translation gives CASSQDPRVSSYNEQFF.

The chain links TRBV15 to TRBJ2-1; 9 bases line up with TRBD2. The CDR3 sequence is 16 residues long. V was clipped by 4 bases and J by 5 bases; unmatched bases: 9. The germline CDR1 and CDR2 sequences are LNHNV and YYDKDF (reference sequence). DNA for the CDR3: TGTGCCACCAGCATTCCGAGCGGGGGGACCCACAATGAGCAGTTCTTC. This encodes CATSIPSGGTHNEQFF.

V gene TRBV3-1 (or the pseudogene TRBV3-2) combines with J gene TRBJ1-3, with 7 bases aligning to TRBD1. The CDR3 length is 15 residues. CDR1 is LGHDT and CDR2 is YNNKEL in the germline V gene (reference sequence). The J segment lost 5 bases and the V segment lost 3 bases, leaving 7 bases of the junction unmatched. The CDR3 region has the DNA TGTGCCAGCAGCCACGGGACAGCCGTGAGAAACACCATATATTTT. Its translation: CASSHGTAVRNTIYF.

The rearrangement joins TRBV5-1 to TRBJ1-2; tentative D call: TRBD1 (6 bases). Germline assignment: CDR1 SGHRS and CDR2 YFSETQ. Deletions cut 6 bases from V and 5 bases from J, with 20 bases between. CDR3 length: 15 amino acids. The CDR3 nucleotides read TGCGCCAGCAAGGAAAACAGGGAGGTGGTTTATGGCTACACCTTC. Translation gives CASKENREVVYGYTF.

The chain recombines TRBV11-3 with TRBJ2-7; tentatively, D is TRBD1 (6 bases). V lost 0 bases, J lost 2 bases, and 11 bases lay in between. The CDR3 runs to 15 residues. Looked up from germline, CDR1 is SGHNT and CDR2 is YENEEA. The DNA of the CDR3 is TGTGCCAGCAGCTTAGAGGGGGCGAATACCTACGAGCAGTACTTC. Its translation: CASSLEGANTYEQYF.